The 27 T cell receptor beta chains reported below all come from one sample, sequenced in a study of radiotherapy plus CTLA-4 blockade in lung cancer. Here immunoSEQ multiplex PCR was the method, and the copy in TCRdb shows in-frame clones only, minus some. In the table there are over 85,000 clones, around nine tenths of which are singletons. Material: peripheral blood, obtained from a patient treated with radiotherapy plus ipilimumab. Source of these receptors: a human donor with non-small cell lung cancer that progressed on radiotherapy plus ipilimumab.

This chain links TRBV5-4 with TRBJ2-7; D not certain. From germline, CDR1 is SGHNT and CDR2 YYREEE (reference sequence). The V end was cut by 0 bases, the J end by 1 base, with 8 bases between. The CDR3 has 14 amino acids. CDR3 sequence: CASSLAGLSYEQYF. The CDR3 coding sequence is TGTGCCAGCAGCTTGGCCGGCCTATCCTACGAGCAGTACTTC.

As DNA, the CDR3 is TGTGCCAGCAGCTATAACGGGGAAGGTACGCAGTATTTT. Its protein product is CASSYNGEGTQYF. The gene calls are TRBV5-4 and TRBJ2-3; TRBD2 might be the D (5 bases). From germline, CDR1 is SGHNT and CDR2 YYREEE (reference sequence). Between the trimmed V and J ends, which lost 3 bases and 8 bases, there was a span of 13 bases. The length of the CDR3 is 13 residues.

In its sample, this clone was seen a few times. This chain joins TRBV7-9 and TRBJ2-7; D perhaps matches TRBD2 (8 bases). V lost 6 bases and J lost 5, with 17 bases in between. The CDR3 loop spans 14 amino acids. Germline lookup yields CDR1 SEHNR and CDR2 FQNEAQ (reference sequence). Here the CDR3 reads CASRSGRGGNEQYF. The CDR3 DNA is TGTGCCAGCAGGAGCGGGAGAGGGGGCAACGAGCAGTACTTC.

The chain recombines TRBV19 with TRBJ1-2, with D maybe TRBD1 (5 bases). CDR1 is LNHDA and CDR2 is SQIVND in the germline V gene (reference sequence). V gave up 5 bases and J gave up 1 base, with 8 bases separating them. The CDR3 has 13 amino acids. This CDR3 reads CASSPDSNYGYTF. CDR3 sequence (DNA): TGTGCCAGTAGTCCCGACAGTAACTATGGCTACACCTTC.

The CDR3 spells CASRGGQRSNQPQHF. In DNA form, the CDR3 reads TGTGCCAGCAGGGGGGGACAACGTAGCAATCAGCCCCAGCATTTT. The chain has TRBV2 and TRBJ1-5, with TRBD1 as a possible D gene (6 bases). CDR1 and CDR2 (germline): SNHLY, FYNNEI. Trimming left V 6 bases short and J 0 bases short, with 12 bases between. This CDR3 is built from 15 residues.

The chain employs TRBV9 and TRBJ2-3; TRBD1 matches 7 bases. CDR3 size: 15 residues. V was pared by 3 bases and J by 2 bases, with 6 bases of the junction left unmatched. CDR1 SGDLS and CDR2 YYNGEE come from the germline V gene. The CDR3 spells CASSARQGLTDTQYF. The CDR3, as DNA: TGTGCCAGCAGCGCTCGACAGGGCCTCACAGATACGCAGTATTTT.

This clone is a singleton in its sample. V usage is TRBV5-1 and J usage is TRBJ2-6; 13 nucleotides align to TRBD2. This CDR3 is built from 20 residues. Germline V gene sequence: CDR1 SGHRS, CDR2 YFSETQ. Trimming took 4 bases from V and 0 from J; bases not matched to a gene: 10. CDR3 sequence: CASSPKGTSGDYSGANVLTF. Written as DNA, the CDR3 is TGCGCCAGCAGCCCAAAGGGGACTAGCGGGGATTACTCTGGGGCCAACGTCCTGACTTTC. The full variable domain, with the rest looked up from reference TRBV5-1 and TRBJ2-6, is KAGVTQTPRYLIKTRGQQVTLSCSPISGHRSVSWYQQTPGQGLQFLFEYFSETQRNKGNFPGRFSGRQFSNSRSEMNVSTLELGDSALYLCASSPKGTSGDYSGANVLTFGAGSRLTVL.

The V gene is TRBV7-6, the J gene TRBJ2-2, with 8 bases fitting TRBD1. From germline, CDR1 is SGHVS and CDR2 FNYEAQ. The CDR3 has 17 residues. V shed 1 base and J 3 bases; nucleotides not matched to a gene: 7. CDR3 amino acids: CASSLVGAGGYTGELFF. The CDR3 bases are TGTGCCAGCAGCTTAGTAGGGGCAGGGGGCTACACCGGGGAGCTGTTTTTT.

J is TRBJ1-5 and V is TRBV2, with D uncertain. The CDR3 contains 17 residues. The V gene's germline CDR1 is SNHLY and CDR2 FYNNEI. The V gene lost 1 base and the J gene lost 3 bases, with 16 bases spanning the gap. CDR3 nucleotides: TGTGCCAGCAGTGAAGTCCCACCTGTGCGGTACAATCAGCCCCAGCATTTT. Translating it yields CASSEVPPVRYNQPQHF.

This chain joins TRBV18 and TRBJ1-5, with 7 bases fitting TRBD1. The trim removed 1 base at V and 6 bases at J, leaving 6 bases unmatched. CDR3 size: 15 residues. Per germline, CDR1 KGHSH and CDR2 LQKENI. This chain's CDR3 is CASSPQGTGVQPQHF. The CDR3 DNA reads TGTGCCAGCTCACCACAGGGTACAGGGGTTCAGCCCCAGCATTTT.

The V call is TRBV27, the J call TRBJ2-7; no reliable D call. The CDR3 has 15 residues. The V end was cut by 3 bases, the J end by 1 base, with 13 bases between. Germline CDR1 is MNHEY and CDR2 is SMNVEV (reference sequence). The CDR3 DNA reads TGTGCCAGCAGTTTCGGCCTCAACCCATCCTACGAGCAGTACTTC. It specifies CASSFGLNPSYEQYF.

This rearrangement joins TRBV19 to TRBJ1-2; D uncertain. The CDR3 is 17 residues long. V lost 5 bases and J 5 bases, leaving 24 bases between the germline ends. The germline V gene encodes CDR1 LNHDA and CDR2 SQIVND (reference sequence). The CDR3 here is CASSFLAPAGSEYGYTF. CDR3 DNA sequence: TGTGCCAGTAGTTTTCTGGCCCCGGCGGGGAGTGAGTATGGCTACACCTTC.

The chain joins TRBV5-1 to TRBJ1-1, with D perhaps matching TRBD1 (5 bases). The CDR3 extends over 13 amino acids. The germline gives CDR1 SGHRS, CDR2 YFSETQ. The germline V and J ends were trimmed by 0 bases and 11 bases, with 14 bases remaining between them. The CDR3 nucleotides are TGCGCCAGCAGCTTGGTGGCGGACCGGGGGGCTTTCTTT. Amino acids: CASSLVADRGAFF. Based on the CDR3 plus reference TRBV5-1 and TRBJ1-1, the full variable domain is KAGVTQTPRYLIKTRGQQVTLSCSPISGHRSVSWYQQTPGQGLQFLFEYFSETQRNKGNFPGRFSGRQFSNSRSEMNVSTLELGDSALYLCASSLVADRGAFFGQGTRLTVV.

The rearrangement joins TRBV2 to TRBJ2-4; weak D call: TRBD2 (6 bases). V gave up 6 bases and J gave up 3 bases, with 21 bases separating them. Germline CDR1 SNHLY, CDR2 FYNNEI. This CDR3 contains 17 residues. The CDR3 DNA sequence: TGTGCCAGCAGAGGAGCTACTAGCTCCCTATACAAAAACATTCAGTACTTC. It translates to CASRGATSSLYKNIQYF.

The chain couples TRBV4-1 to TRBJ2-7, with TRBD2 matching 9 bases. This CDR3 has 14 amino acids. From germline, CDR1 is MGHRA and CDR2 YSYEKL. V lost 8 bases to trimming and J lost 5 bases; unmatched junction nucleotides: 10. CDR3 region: CASALARTSDEQYF. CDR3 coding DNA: TGCGCCAGCGCCCTGGCGCGGACTAGCGACGAGCAGTACTTC.

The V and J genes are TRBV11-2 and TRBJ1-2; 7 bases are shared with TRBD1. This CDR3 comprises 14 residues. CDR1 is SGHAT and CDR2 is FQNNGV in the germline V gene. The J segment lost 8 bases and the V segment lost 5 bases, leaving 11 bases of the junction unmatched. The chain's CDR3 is CASSPTGPDGGYTF. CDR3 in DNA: TGTGCCAGCAGCCCGACAGGGCCCGATGGGGGCTACACCTTC.

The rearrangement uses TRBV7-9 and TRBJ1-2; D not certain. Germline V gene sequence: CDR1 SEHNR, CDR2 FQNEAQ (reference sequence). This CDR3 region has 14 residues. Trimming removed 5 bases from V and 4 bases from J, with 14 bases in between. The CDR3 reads CASSILAAAYGYTF. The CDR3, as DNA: TGTGCCAGCAGCATTCTAGCCGCAGCCTATGGCTACACCTTC.

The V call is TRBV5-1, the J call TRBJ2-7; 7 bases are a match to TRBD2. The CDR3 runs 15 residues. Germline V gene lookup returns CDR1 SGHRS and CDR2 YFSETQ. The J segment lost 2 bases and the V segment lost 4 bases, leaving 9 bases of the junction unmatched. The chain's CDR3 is CASSRGETPAYEQYF. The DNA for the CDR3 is TGCGCCAGCAGCCGGGGGGAGACACCAGCCTACGAGCAGTACTTC.

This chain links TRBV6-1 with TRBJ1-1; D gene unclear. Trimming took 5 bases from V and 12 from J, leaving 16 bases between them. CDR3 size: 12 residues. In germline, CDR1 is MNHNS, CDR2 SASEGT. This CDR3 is CASSPGPPRSFF. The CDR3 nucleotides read TGTGCCAGCAGTCCGGGCCCCCCAAGATCTTTCTTT.

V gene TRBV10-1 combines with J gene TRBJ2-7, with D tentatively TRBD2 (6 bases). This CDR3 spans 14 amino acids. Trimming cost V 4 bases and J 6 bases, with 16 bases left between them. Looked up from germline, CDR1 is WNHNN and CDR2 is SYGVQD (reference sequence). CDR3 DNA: TGCGCCAGCAGTGCCCTGGGGACTCCGGGCGAGCAGTACTTC. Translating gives CASSALGTPGEQYF.

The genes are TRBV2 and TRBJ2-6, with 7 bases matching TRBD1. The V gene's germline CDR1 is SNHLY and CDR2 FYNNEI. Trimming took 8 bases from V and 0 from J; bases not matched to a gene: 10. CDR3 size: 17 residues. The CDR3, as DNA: TGTGCCAGCGGGGACAGTGTCCTTAGCTCTGGGGCCAACGTCCTGACTTTC. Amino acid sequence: CASGDSVLSSGANVLTF.

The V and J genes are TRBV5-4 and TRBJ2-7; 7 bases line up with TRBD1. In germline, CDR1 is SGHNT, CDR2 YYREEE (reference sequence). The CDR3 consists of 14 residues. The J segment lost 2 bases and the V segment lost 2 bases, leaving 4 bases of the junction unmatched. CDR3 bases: TGTGCCAGCAGCTTCCGGGACAGACCCTACGAGCAGTACTTC. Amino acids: CASSFRDRPYEQYF.

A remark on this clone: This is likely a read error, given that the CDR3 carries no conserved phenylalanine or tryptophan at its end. The CDR3 region has the DNA TGTGCCAGCAGCCATCGGACAGGGGAACGCGGCTACACCCTC. Amino acid sequence: CASSHRTGERGYTL. The rearrangement uses TRBV7-9 and TRBJ1-2; TRBD1 aligns across 9 bases. With 5 bases clipped from V and 8 bases from J, the junction kept 9 bases outside the gene matches. The CDR3 is 14 residues long. In germline, CDR1 is SEHNR, CDR2 FQNEAQ (reference sequence).

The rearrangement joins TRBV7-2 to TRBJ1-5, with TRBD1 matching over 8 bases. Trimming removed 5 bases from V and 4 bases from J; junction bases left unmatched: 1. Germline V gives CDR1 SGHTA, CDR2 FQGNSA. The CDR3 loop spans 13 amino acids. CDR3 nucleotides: TGTGCCAGCAGCCGACAGGGGAATCAGCCCCAGCATTTT. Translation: CASSRQGNQPQHF.

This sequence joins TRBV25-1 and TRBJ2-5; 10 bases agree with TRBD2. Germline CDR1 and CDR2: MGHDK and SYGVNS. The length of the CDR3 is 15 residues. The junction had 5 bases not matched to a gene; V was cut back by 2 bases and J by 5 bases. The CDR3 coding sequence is TGTGCCAGCAGTGAAGGACTAGCGGTAGGGGAGACCCAGTACTTC. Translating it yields CASSEGLAVGETQYF.

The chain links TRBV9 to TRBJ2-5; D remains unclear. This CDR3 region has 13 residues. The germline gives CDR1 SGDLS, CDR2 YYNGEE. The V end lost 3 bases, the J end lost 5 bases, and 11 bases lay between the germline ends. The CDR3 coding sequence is TGTGCCAGCAGCGCCAACCAGAGGGAGACCCAGTACTTC. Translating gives CASSANQRETQYF.

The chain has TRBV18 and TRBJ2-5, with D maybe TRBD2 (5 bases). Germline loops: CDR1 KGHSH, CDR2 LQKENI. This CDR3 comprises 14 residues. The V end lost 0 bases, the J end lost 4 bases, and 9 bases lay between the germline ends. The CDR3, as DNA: TGTGCCAGCTCACCACCGGGAGCTTCAGAGACCCAGTACTTC. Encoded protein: CASSPPGASETQYF. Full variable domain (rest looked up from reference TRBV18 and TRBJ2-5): NAGVMQNPRHLVRRRGQEARLRCSPMKGHSHVYWYRQLPEEGLKFMVYLQKENIIDESGMPKERFSAEFPKEGPSILRIQQVVRGDSAAYFCASSPPGASETQYFGPGTRLLVL.